This TCR beta chain appears in the sequencing data of a study of blood T cell repertoires in COVID-19. Whole-study context: Acute and convalescent COVID-19 samples came from the United States, Italy and Spain. PBMCs, B-cell-depleted T cells, or T cells were the source of the cDNA or gDNA that made up the material.

Authors' processing steps: Amplification of reference gene primers provided the estimated nucleated cell counts. The protocol was immunoSEQ multiplex PCR, while the TCRdb copy is restricted to in-frame clones and leaves out a portion. V, J and clone size are taken as reported in that table, and D and trimming were inferred from the DNA itself. In the table there are roughly 100,000 clones, about 84% of which are singletons. J lost 8 bases, V lost 6 bases, and 6 bases had no gene match. Germline V gene data show CDR1 as MNHEY and CDR2 as SVGAGI. This CDR3 contains 14 residues. The TCR originated in an older woman with acute or convalescent COVID-19. Specimen: peripheral blood. The J gene is TRBJ1-6, the V gene TRBV6-5; 8 nucleotides line up with TRBD1. CDR3 residues: CASSDRGRDSPLHF. The CDR3 nucleotides read TGTGCCAGCAGCGACAGGGGTCGGGATTCACCCCTCCACTTT.